This T cell receptor beta chain emerged from a study of post-analysis software for immune sequencing data. Study conclusions and caveats: Comparison of patients with controls showed five TRBV segments more frequent in patients, TRBV5-6, TRBV5-1 and TRBV20-1 among them.

The CDR3 spans 13 residues. From germline, CDR1 is ENHRY and CDR2 SYGVKD. V gave up 6 bases and J gave up 4 bases; unmatched junction bases: 5. The authors incorporated unique molecular identifiers into the TCR beta cDNA libraries. Some 500,000 cDNA molecules were obtained per 1 to 10 million input T cells. TCRdb processed the PCR reads anew with MiXCR; each CDR3 protein has one entry. The repertoire consists of fewer than 900,000 distinct CDR3 sequences, with approximately 44% occurring once and the leading ten covering approximately 5%. Details on this clonotype: Antigen unknown.

The chain joins TRBV10-3 to TRBJ1-2; 7 positions match TRBD1. The clonotype originates from a girl between 5 and 17 years old with multiple sclerosis. The specimen sequenced was blood. The CDR3 DNA follows: TGTGCCATCAGCGCGGACAGGCGCTATGGCTACACCTTC. Its protein is CAISADRRYGYTF.